The rows below give T cell receptor beta chains drawn from one sample of a study of blood T cell repertoires in COVID-19. Profiled with immunoSEQ multiplex PCR; TCRdb holds only in-frame clones, not every one. The sample lists about 100,000 clones, around 87% seen once, with about 9.9% in the top ten. Material for sequencing was peripheral blood. The receptors derive from a woman under 40 with acute or convalescent COVID-19. CDR3s leave out the opening cysteine and the closing phenylalanine or tryptophan. A row's size may be missing; if present it is once, few, many or a size class.

abundance,v_gene,CDR3aa
.,TRBV28,ASSPQRGSSTEAF
.,TRBV27,ASSFSRDYEQY
.,TRBV21-1,ATGGDNEQF
.,TRBV6-5,ASRRTGEGDTQY
.,TRBV28,ASSPITGIGQPQH
.,TRBV30,AWREGGYEQY
.,TRBV30,AWSVPGNYGYT
.,TRBV6-5,ATTRSGFNSPLH
.,TRBV28,ASSLLRLVTEQY
once,TRBV2,ASSWTGRNTGELF